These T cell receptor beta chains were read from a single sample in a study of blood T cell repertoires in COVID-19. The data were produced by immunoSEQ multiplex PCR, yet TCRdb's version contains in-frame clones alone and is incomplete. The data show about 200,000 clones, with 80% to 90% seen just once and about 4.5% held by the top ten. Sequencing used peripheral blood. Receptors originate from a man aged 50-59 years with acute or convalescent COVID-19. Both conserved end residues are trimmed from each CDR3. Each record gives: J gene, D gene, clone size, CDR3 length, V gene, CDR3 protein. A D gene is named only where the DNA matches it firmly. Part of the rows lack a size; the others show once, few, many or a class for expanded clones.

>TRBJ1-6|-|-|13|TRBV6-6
ASSYSRGEVSPLH
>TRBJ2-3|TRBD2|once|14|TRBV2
ASSDRTSGGRDTQY
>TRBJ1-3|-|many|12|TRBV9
ASTPPGIGNTIY
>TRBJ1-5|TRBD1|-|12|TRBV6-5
ASRPGGGNQPQH
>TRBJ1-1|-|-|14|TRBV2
ASSEGLGGGRTEAF
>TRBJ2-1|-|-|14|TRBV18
ASSPPDYPGGNEQF
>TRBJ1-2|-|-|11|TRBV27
ASSLLGSYGYT
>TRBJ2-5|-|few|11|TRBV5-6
ASSPQDQETQY
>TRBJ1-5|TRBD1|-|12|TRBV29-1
SVVDRDGNQPQH
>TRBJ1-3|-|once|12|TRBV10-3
AISAGLEGNTIY
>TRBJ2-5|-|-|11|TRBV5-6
ASSAGPQETQY
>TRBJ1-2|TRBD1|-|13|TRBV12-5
ASGSGQGLNYGYT
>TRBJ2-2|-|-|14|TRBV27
ASSSPATRSTGELF
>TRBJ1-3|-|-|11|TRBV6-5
ASSLQGGNTIY
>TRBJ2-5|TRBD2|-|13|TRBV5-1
ASSLVSSGQETQY
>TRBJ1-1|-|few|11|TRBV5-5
ASSREVNTEAF
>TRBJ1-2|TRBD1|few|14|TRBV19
ASSIDSGTGFYGYT
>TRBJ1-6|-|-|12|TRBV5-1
ASSLDRVRSPLH
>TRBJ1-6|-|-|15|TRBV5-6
ASSSTTDPLYNSPLH